This TCR beta chain stems from a study of T cell responses to AZD1222 COVID-19 vaccine (dated by TCRdb to the early 2020s). Regarding the complete study: TCR sequencing covered over 230 trial participants: 200 to 210 given two doses of AZD1222 and about 26 given two doses of MenACWY control vaccine. Trial participants were enrolled into age subgroups of 18-55, 56-69 and 70-plus years, which contained about 150, 27 and 61 TCR-sequenced participants, respectively. Study-level results and caveats: Most participants were white British and females outnumbered males, and the authors suggested that clonal diversity may have been underestimated. No day 14 peak-response samples were available, so repertoires were characterized only after the peak T cell response. Conclusions about previously exposed vaccinees are limited because only five to seven AZD1222 recipients were SARS-CoV-2 seropositive at baseline. In the small 56-69-year group, the increase in depth fell short of significance, most likely because of low power. A significant rise in spike-specific TCR breadth and depth was observed after two AZD1222 doses relative to day 0 and relative to MenACWY recipients. Vaccine-associated CD4 TCRs spanned the whole spike protein, with dominant responses in regions 160-218 and 743-854. Reportedly, almost half of the unique spike-specific TCRs recognized epitopes lying outside the regions that are mutated in the B.1.351 and B.1.1.7 variants.

This clone showed up just once. The clone's antigen remains unknown. No clone much larger than this one lies a single base away; base qualities are absent. The CDR3 regions of human TCRbeta chains were analyzed by immunosequencing. Per the authors' processing: TCRs in the repertoires were matched against a reference library of SARS-CoV-2-specific TCRs that had been generated with the MIRA antigen-specificity platform. Breadth was defined as the fraction of unique TCRs that were SARS-CoV-2-associated. Depth was defined as the fraction of total T cells that were SARS-CoV-2-associated. Using the MIRA data, each spike-specific TCR was mapped to the spike region that the TCR reacts to and placed in a CD4 or CD8 class. Log10-transformed breadth and depth values were compared by one-way ANOVA with Sidak's multiple comparisons tests. TCRdb's version of the immuneACCESS table is confined to in-frame rearrangements and falls short of the full clone set. An unresolved V gene accounts for under half of the shortfall where checked; the remainder is of unknown origin. Clonal size and the V and J genes are those of that table, whereas D and trimming came from the DNA. This sample comprises tens of thousands of clones, approximately 89% of them detected only once. 5.3% of the sample belongs to the ten largest clones.

Inclusive of the bounding cysteine and phenylalanine, the CDR3 is 15 residues long. The DNA shown is the 45-base CDR3, in frame from base 1. V loses 0 bases, J loses 10 bases, and the germline ends lie 16 bases apart. From a lookup of the germline V gene, CDR1 and CDR2 are MNHEY and SVGAGI. Interpreted using the paper, the time point label stands for: about 28 days (+/-7) after the second vaccine dose. AZD1222 recipients given second doses at about 4 weeks or at about 12 weeks were pooled, since spike-specific TCR depth and breadth were not found to differ between the two schedules. The vaccinee samples were drawn from two UK trials, COV001 and COV002, one of which was a single-blind randomized controlled phase 2/3 trial testing AZD1222 (ChAdOx1 nCoV-19) in healthy adults. For TCRbeta chain sequencing, PBMC samples were collected from trial participants at day 0 and at day 28 after the second dose.

The source was peripheral blood, collected 28 days after the second AZD1222 dose. Recombination connected TRBV6-5 to TRBJ2-1; TRBD1 is perhaps the D gene, given 5 matching bases. This TCR derives from an adult who received the AZD1222 COVID-19 vaccine. The encoded CDR3 is CASSYSNRGDSEQFF. The sequenced DNA: TGTGCCAGCAGTTACTCGAATAGGGGCGACTCCGAGCAGTTCTTC.